These 15 T cell receptor beta chains were sequenced from one sample in a study of shared clonotypes between healthy human individuals (dated by TCRdb to 2020 to 2022). The method behind the library was the immunoSEQ multiplex PCR assay. Entries here come from immuneACCESS through TCRdb and include only in-frame sequences with V and J called. Some clones fail to appear in such tables; in the studies checked, an unresolved V gene covers under half of the shortfall, and the cause of the remainder is unknown. The sample records 2 million to 2.5 million clones, around 95% of which are singletons. The top ten clonotypes cover approximately 0.13% of the sample. Sequencing input: naive CD4+ T cells sorted from blood. The sample's cell subset or site label is to be understood as: CD45RA+ positively selected. The origin of the receptors is a man aged 18 to 35 in good health.

The chain recombines TRBV4-3 with TRBJ2-1; TRBD1 matches at 10 bases. Unmatched junction bases numbered 6, after V lost 3 bases and J lost 13 bases. CDR1 is LGHNA, CDR2 YSLEER, per germline. The CDR3 is made up of 13 amino acids. This chain's CDR3 is CASSQLGQGRQFF. DNA for the CDR3: TGCGCCAGCAGCCAGTTGGGACAGGGGAGACAGTTCTTC.

The V and J genes are TRBV18 and TRBJ2-1, with 8 positions matching TRBD2. CDR1 KGHSH and CDR2 LQKENI come from the germline V gene. The junction had 7 bases not matched to a gene; V was cut back by 6 bases and J by 6 bases. The CDR3 contains 14 residues. The chain's CDR3 is CASSHGTRVNEQFF. In nucleotides, the CDR3 is TGTGCCAGCTCCCACGGGACTAGAGTCAATGAGCAGTTCTTC.

This chain links TRBV19 with TRBJ2-2, with 14 bases lining up with TRBD2. V was pared by 4 bases and J by 1 base, with 2 bases of the junction left unmatched. CDR1 and CDR2 (germline): LNHDA, SQIVND (reference sequence). The CDR3 loop spans 17 amino acids. The DNA of the CDR3 is TGTGCCAGTAGTAAGACTAGCGGGAGGGTGAACACCGGGGAGCTGTTTTTT. It is translated as CASSKTSGRVNTGELFF. The full variable domain, its missing parts supplied by reference TRBV19 and TRBJ2-2, is DGGITQSPKYLFRKEGQNVTLSCEQNLNHDAMYWYRQDPGQGLRLIYYSQIVNDFQKGDIAEGYSVSREKKESFPLTVTSAQKNPTAFYLCASSKTSGRVNTGELFFGEGSRLTVL.

This clone was observed once. The chain uses TRBV29-1 and TRBJ2-1; D may be TRBD1 (5 bases). The germline V gene encodes CDR1 SQVTM and CDR2 ANQGSEA. Trimming shortened V by 7 bases and J by 0 bases, and 10 bases separated the two germline ends. The CDR3 spans 13 residues. CDR3 region: CSGRQSSYNEQFF. DNA of the CDR3: TGCAGCGGCCGACAGAGCTCCTACAATGAGCAGTTCTTC.

As to this clone: The same CDR3 arises from other DNA sequences in this sample as well. The chain recombines TRBV13 with TRBJ1-5; D unclear. Germline CDR1 and CDR2: PRHDT and FYEKMQ (reference sequence). V gave up 0 bases and J gave up 1 base, with 1 base separating them. This CDR3 spans 13 amino acids. This CDR3 is CASSLGSNQPQHF. The CDR3 DNA follows: TGTGCCAGCAGCTTAGGCAGCAATCAGCCCCAGCATTTT.

The CDR3: CASSPGSNYGYTF. DNA of the CDR3: TGTGCCAGCAGCCCAGGGAGTAACTATGGCTACACCTTC. J is TRBJ1-2 and V is TRBV11-2; D might be TRBD1 (5 bases). The V gene's germline CDR1 is SGHAT and CDR2 FQNNGV. The V end lost 5 bases, the J end lost 1 base, and 8 bases lay between the germline ends. CDR3 size: 13 residues.

The V and J genes are TRBV4-3 and TRBJ2-1; 10 nucleotides agree with TRBD2. There are 17 residues in the CDR3. From germline, CDR1 is LGHNA and CDR2 YSLEER. J gave up 0 bases and V 5 bases, and 7 bases lay outside the gene matches. CDR3 in DNA: TGCGCCAGCAGCGGTCACCTAGCGGGGGACTCCTACAATGAGCAGTTCTTC. This gives the protein CASSGHLAGDSYNEQFF.

The gene calls are TRBV15 and TRBJ1-4; D is unclear. Germline V gene sequence: CDR1 LNHNV, CDR2 YYDKDF (reference sequence). The CDR3 extends over 18 amino acids. With 1 base removed from V and 8 bases from J, the gap between germline ends came to 23 bases. As DNA, the CDR3 is TGTGCCACCAGCAGAGTAGGAGGAGGGCGAGCCTCGAGGGAAAAACTGTTTTTT. It is translated as CATSRVGGGRASREKLFF.

About this clone: Because the CDR3's place on the DNA is in doubt, the DNA is left out and the CDR3 is given as listed by TCRdb. V gene TRBV27 combines with J gene TRBJ2-1; TRBD1, the table's D call, lacks a check against the DNA. The CDR3 spans 13 amino acids, including both terminal residues. Germline V gene lookup returns CDR1 MNHEY and CDR2 SMNVEV (reference sequence). The CDR3 loop reads CASSFGPGGLQFF.

Remarks on this clone: This specimen includes other DNA sequences encoding the same CDR3. The chain uses TRBV18 and TRBJ2-7, with 7 nucleotides matching TRBD1. In germline, CDR1 is KGHSH, CDR2 LQKENI. The CDR3 has 14 amino acids. Trimming removed 3 bases from V and 4 bases from J; junction bases left unmatched: 6. CDR3 nucleotides: TGTGCCAGCTCACCTGACAGGGCCCCTTACGAGCAGTACTTC. This codes for CASSPDRAPYEQYF.

Concerning this clone itself: Within the sample, other DNA sequences also encode this same CDR3. The chain combines TRBV5-6 with TRBJ2-1; possibly TRBD1 for D (6 bases). CDR3 length: 15 amino acids. Trimming cost V 2 bases and J 0 bases, with 9 bases left between them. Germline CDR1 reads SGHDT; CDR2 reads YYEEEE. The CDR3 spells CASSFRGSSYNEQFF. CDR3 bases: TGTGCCAGCAGCTTTAGGGGGAGCTCCTACAATGAGCAGTTCTTC.

The gene calls are TRBV9 and TRBJ1-4, with 7 nucleotides matching TRBD1. V was pared by 4 bases and J by 7 bases, with 4 bases of the junction left unmatched. The length of the CDR3 is 13 residues. Germline CDR1 SGDLS, CDR2 YYNGEE. CDR3 residues: CASSNDRVEKLFF. For the CDR3, the DNA is TGTGCCAGCAGCAACGACAGGGTTGAAAAACTGTTTTTT.

The chain's CDR3 is CASMILAGGGDTQYF. DNA for the CDR3: TGCGCCAGCATGATTCTAGCGGGAGGAGGAGATACGCAGTATTTT. The gene calls are TRBV10-2 and TRBJ2-3, with 11 bases matching TRBD2. Germline values: CDR1 WSHSY, CDR2 SAAADI. Trimming cost V 7 bases and J 5 bases; bases outside gene matches: 8. The CDR3 covers 15 residues.

The V call is TRBV5-1, the J call TRBJ2-7, with D unresolved. The length of the CDR3 is 15 residues. Germline V gives CDR1 SGHRS, CDR2 YFSETQ. Trimming stripped 5 bases from V and 2 bases from J, with 17 bases between. CDR3 nucleotides: TGCGCCAGCAGTCTGACCCTCAACCCCACCTACGAGCAGTACTTC. Its translation: CASSLTLNPTYEQYF.

About this clone: This CDR3 is also generated by other DNA sequences in the sample. CDR3 bases: TGTGCCAGCAGCCCGGGGACTAGCGCAGATACGCAGTATTTT. Translation gives CASSPGTSADTQYF. The chain combines TRBV7-2 with TRBJ2-3, with TRBD2 identical over 10 bases. Germline CDR1 SGHTA, CDR2 FQGNSA. After removal of 5 bases from V and 4 bases from J, the junction contained 3 bases not matched to a gene. The CDR3 sequence is 14 residues long.